The clone carrying this T cell receptor (beta chain) appeared a single time. Its antigen is not identified. V lost 3 bases and J 4 bases, leaving 19 bases between the germline ends. The CDR3 runs to 16 residues. Germline V CDR1 and CDR2: SGDLS, YYNGEE. The data are from a study of PD-1 blockade in mismatch repair-deficient tumors. Findings of the study overall: Tumor-resident clones, often undetectable pretreatment in blood, expanded then contracted after pembrolizumab.

TCRdb's copy holds only in-frame clones and misses some; the assay was immunoSEQ multiplex PCR. The repertoire includes approximately 80,000 clones, 80% to 90% of them detected once, and about 6% sits in the top ten. This receptor was taken from an adult with mismatch repair-deficient cancer. V and J are TRBV9 and TRBJ1-2, with D possibly TRBD1 on 6 matching bases. The material sequenced was peripheral blood, taken 44 weeks after starting pembrolizumab. In DNA, the CDR3 is TGTGCCAGCAGCGCCGGACACAGGGATGATGGCTATGGCTACACCTTC. Encoded protein: CASSAGHRDDGYGYTF.